This T cell receptor beta chain originates from a study of OX40 agonist ivuxolimab in advanced cancers. Per germline, CDR1 MDHEN and CDR2 SYDVKM. Trimming pared 5 bases from V and 4 bases from J, leaving 20 bases between. CDR3 length: 16 residues. Some clones are missing from TCRdb's copy, which holds only in-frame ones; the method was immunoSEQ multiplex PCR. This table holds about 36,000 clones, around 77% found once. This clone has a handful of counts. This clonotype was sampled from an adult with an advanced solid tumor such as melanoma, head and neck, liver or kidney cancer. The sequenced sample was CD4+ or CD8+ T cells sorted from blood, obtained in a trial of the OX40 agonist ivuxolimab. This rearrangement joins TRBV28 to TRBJ2-5; D is uncertain. In DNA form, the CDR3 reads TGTGCCAGCAGTCCCATGATGTCCCTTAACTTAGAGACCCAGTACTTC. Amino acid sequence: CASSPMMSLNLETQYF.